This T cell receptor (beta chain) was obtained from a study of PD-1 blockade in classical Hodgkin lymphoma. General observations from the study: Newly diagnosed patients were reported to start with lower TCR diversity than healthy donors. Newly diagnosed patients had diversity similar to the baseline diversity of complete responders. Diversity in CD4+ TCRs, unlike that measured in CD8+ TCRs, had risen significantly by C4D1.

Time point reported: cycle 4 day 1 (C4D1), after about 6 weeks of nivolumab. All patients relapsed after autologous stem cell transplantation, and brentuximab vedotin exposure varied. There are 14 residues in the CDR3. V was clipped by 6 bases and J by 5 bases, with 11 bases between them. Germline V gives CDR1 MNHEY, CDR2 SMNVEV (reference sequence). As regards this clone: The antigen is undetermined.

Method: immunoSEQ multiplex PCR; TCRdb's copy keeps in-frame clones and lacks some. This table holds 20,000 to 25,000 clones, around 79% found once. Here the sequenced sample was peripheral blood mononuclear cells (PBMCs), taken before the fourth cycle of nivolumab. The V and J genes are TRBV27 and TRBJ1-6; D is undetermined. The receptor was derived from a human donor with classical Hodgkin lymphoma. The CDR3 DNA reads TGTGCCAGCAGCTCCCGCCAGGATAATTCACCCCTCCACTTT. Protein product: CASSSRQDNSPLHF.